This TCR beta chain is from a study of cytomegalovirus exposure and HLA in healthy donors. Study in general: About 80 million unique TCR sequences came from HLA-typed donors in an early release. Broader study findings: Follow-up analysis later connected one missense variant in DCLRE1C with trimming of TCR beta V- and J-genes.

Details on this clone: Its target is not known. Mismatch with germline at one junction end may stem from a read error.

The PCR used 60 Vbeta and 13 Jbeta primers. Method: immunoSEQ multiplex PCR; TCRdb's copy keeps in-frame clones and lacks some. The table records about 94,000 clones, around 68% of them present only once. Healthy people donating bone marrow made up the donors. Material: PBMCs. The receptor's source is a man younger than 40 in good health and CMV-seropositive.

The CDR3 spells CSSSPLRDEQYF. For the CDR3, the DNA is TGTTCCAGCAGCCCCCTTCGAGACGAGCAGTACTTC. The chain joins TRBV7-9 to TRBJ2-7; D uncertain. There are 12 residues in the CDR3. CDR1 is SEHNR and CDR2 is FQNEAQ in the germline V gene (reference sequence).